This T cell receptor beta chain is drawn from a study of blood T cell repertoires in COVID-19. Sequenced by immunoSEQ multiplex PCR; TCRdb stores in-frame clones only, minus some. The sample lists under 250,000 clones, roughly nine tenths seen once, with around 4.2% in the top ten. Which cohort a participant joined came from the clinical history participants gave. Germline loops: CDR1 GTSNPN, CDR2 SVGIG (reference sequence). The V and J ends lost 1 base and 2 bases respectively, with 8 bases between them. This CDR3 region has 13 residues. The chain carries TRBV30 and TRBJ1-2; D perhaps matches TRBD1 (5 bases). This receptor was taken from a woman aged 25 to 39 with acute COVID-19. The sequenced sample consisted of PBMCs or T cells enriched from blood (not recorded which). CDR3 nucleotides: TGTGCCTGGAGTGCAGGGCGGAACTATGGCTACACCTTC. Translated: CAWSAGRNYGYTF.